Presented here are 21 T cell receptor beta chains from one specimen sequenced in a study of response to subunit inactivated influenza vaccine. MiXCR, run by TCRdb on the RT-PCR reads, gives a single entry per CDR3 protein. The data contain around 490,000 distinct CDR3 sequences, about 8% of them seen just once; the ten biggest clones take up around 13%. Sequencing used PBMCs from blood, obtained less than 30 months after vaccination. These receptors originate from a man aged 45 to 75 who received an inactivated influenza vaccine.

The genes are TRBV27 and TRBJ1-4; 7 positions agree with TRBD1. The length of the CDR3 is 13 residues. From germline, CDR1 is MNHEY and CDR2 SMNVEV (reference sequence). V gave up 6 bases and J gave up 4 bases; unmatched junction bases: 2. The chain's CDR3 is CASRGQNNEKLFF. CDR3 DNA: TGTGCCAGCAGGGGACAGAATAATGAAAAACTGTTTTTT.

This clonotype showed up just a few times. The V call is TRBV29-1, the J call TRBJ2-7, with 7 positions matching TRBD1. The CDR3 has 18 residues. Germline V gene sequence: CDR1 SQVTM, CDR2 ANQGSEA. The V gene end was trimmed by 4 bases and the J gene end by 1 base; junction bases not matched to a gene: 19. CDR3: CSVAWHRDSLLISYEQYF. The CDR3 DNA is TGCAGCGTTGCGTGGCACCGGGACAGCTTATTGATATCCTACGAGCAGTACTTC.

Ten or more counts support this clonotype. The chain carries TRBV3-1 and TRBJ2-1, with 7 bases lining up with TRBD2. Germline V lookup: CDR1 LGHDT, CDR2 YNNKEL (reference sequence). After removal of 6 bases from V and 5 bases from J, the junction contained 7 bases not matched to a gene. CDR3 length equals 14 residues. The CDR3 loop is CASRPRAGDNEQFF. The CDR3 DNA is TGTGCCAGCAGGCCCAGGGCGGGGGACAATGAGCAGTTCTTC.

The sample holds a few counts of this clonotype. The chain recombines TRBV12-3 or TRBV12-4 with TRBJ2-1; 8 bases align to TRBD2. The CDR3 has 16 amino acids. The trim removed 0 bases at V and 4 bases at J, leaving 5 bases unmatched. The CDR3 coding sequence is TGTGCCAGCAGTTTAGCGCTTAGCGGGGCATACAATGAGCAGTTCTTC. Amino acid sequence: CASSLALSGAYNEQFF.

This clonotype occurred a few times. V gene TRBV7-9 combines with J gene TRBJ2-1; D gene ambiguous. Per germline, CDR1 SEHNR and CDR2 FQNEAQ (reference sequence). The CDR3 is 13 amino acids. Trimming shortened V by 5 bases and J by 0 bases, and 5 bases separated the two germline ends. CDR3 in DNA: TGTGCCAGCAGCGAGAGCTCCTACAATGAGCAGTTCTTC. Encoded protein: CASSESSYNEQFF.

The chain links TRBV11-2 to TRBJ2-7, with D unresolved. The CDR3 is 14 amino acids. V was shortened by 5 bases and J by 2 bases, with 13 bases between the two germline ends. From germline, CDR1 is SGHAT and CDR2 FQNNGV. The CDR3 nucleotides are TGTGCCAGCAGCCGCATGCGAGGTACCTACGAGCAGTACTTC. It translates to CASSRMRGTYEQYF.

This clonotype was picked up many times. The CDR3 sequence: CASSQDSGNTEAFF. CDR3 in DNA: TGCGCCAGCAGCCAAGATTCGGGGAACACTGAAGCTTTCTTT. V is TRBV4-3 and J is TRBJ1-1; D call uncertain. Germline assignment: CDR1 LGHNA and CDR2 YSLEER. V lost 0 bases, J lost 1 base, and 6 bases lay in between. The CDR3 runs 14 residues.

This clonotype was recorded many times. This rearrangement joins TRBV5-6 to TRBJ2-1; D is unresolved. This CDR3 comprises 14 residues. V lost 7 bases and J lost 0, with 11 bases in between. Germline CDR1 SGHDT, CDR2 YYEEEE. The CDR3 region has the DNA TGTGCCAGCTTATTAGCCAGCTCCTACAATGAGCAGTTCTTC. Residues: CASLLASSYNEQFF.

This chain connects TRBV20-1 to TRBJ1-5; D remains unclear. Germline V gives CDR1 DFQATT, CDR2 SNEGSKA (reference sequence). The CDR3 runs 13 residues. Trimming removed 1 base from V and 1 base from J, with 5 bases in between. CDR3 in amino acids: CSARVASNQPQHF. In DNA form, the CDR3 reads TGCAGTGCTAGAGTGGCGAGCAATCAGCCCCAGCATTTT.

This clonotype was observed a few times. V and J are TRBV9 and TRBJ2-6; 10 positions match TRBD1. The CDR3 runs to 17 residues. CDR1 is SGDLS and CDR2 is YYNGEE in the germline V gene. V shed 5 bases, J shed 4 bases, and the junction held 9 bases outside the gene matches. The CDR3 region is CASSLRQGAPGANVLTF. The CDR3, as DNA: TGTGCCAGCAGTCTGAGACAGGGGGCTCCCGGGGCCAACGTCCTGACTTTC.

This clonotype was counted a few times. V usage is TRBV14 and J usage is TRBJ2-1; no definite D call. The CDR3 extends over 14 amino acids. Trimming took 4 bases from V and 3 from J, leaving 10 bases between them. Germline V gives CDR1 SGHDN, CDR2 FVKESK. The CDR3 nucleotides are TGTGCCAGCAGCCCGGACGGTTTCTACAATGAGCAGTTCTTC. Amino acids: CASSPDGFYNEQFF.

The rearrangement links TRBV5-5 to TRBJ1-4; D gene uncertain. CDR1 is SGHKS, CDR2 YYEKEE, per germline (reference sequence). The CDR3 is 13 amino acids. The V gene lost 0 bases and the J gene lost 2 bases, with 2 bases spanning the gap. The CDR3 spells CASSLVTNEKLFF. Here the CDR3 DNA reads TGTGCCAGCAGCTTGGTTACTAATGAAAAACTGTTTTTT.

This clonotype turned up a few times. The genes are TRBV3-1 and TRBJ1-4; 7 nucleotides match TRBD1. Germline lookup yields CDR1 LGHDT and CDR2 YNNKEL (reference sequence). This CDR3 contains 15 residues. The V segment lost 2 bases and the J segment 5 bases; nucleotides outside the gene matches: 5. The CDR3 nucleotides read TGTGCCAGCAGCCAACGTGGGGGACAGAATGAAAAACTGTTTTTT. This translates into CASSQRGGQNEKLFF.

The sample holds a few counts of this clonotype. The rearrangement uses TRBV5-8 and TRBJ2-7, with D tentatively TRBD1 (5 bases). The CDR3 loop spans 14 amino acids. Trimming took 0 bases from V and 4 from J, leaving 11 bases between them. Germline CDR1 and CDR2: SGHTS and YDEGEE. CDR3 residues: CASSLARVPYEQYF. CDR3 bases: TGTGCCAGCAGCTTGGCCAGGGTTCCGTACGAGCAGTACTTC.

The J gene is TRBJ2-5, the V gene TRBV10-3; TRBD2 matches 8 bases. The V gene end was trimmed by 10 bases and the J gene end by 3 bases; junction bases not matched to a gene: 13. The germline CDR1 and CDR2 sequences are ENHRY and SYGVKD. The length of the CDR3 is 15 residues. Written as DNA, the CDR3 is TGTGCCACGCAACAGGCCTTAGCGGGAAAAGAGACCCAGTACTTC. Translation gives CATQQALAGKETQYF.

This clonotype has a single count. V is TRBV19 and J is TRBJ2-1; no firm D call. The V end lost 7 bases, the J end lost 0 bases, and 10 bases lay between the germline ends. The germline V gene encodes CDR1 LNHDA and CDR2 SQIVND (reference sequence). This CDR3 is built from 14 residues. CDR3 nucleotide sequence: TGTGCCAGTACCCAGGAGAGCTCCTACAATGAGCAGTTCTTC. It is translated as CASTQESSYNEQFF.

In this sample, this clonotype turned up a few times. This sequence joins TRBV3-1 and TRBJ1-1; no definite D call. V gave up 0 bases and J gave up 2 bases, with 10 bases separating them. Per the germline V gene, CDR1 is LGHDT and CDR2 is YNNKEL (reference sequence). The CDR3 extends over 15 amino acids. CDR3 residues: CASSQDFSGNTEAFF. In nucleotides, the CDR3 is TGTGCCAGCAGCCAAGATTTTAGCGGAAACACTGAAGCTTTCTTT.

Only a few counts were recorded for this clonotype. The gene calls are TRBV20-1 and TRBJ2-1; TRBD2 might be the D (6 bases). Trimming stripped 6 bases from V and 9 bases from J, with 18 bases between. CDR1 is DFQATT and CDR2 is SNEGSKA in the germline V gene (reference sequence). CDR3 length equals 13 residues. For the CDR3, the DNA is TGCAGTGCCATCCCGGCGACTAGTGGTGAGCAGTTCTTC. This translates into CSAIPATSGEQFF.

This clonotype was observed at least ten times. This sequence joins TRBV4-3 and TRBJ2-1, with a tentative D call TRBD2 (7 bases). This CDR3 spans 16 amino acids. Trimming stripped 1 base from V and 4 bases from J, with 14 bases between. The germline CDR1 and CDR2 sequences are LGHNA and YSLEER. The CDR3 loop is CASSQATGGLYNEQFF. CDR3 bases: TGCGCCAGCAGCCAAGCCACGGGGGGCCTGTACAATGAGCAGTTCTTC.

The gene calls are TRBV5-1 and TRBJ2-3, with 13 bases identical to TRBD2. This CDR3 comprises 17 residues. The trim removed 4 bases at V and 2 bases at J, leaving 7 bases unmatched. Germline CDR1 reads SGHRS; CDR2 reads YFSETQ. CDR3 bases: TGCGCCAGCAGCCCAGGACTAGCGGGAGTTGTCACAGATACGCAGTATTTT. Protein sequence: CASSPGLAGVVTDTQYF.

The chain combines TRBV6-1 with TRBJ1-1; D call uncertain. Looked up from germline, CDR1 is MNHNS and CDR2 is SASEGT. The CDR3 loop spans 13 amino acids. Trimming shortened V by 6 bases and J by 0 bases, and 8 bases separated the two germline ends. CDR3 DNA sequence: TGTGCCAGCAGGAGGGAGATGAACACTGAAGCTTTCTTT. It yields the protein CASRREMNTEAFF.